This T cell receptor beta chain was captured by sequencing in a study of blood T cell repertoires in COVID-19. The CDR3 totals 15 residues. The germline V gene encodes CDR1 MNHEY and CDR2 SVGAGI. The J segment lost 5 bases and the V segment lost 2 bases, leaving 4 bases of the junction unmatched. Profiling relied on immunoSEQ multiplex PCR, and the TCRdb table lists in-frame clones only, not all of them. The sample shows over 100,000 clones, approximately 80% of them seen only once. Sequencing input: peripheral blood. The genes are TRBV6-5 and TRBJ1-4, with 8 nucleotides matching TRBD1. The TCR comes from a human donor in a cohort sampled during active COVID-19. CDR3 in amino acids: CASSYGTGGNEKLFF. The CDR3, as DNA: TGTGCCAGCAGTTACGGGACAGGCGGCAATGAAAAACTGTTTTTT.